This T cell receptor (beta chain) was identified in a study of beta chain features in type 1 diabetes. Concerning this clone: Its matching antigen is unknown.

Overall study results and limits: A closer apparent resemblance between naive, central memory and Treg TCRB repertoires was seen in patients than in healthy donors. Patients with type 1 diabetes carried fewer insertions and had more deletions at their VDJ junctions.

Donors underwent one heparinised blood draw, around 120 mL on average. CD45RO/CCR7/CD25/CD127/CD95/CD27 separated CD4+ naive, central memory, regulatory and stem cell-like memory cells by sorting. Per the germline V gene, CDR1 is SGDLS and CDR2 is YYNGEE. The length of the CDR3 is 16 residues. The ends were cut back, 3 bases at V and 2 bases at J, with 18 bases in the middle. Every bit of the isolated RNA underwent reverse transcription, so sequencing read expressed TCRB transcripts. Produced via immunoSEQ multiplex PCR; TCRdb's table is partial and in-frame only. Of 310,000 or so clones listed, roughly 8% are singletons.

The sequence was collected from a woman younger than 35 in good health. The V gene is TRBV9, the J gene TRBJ2-7; D is uncertain. The sequenced material came from central memory CD4+ T cells from blood. The CDR3 protein is CASSARLGSATYEQYF. CDR3 DNA: TGTGCCAGCAGCGCCCGACTTGGGTCCGCCACCTACGAGCAGTACTTC.